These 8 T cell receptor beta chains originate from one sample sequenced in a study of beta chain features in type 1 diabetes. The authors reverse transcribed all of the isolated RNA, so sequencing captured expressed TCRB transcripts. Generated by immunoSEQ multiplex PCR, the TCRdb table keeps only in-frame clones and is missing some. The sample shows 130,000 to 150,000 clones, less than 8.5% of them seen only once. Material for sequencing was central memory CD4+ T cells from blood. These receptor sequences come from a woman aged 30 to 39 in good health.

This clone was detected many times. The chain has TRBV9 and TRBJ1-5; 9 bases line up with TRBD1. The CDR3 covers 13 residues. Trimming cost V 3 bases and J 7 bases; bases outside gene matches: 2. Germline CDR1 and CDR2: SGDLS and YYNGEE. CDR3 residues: CASSGQGEQPQHF. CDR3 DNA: TGTGCCAGCAGCGGACAGGGGGAACAGCCCCAGCATTTT.

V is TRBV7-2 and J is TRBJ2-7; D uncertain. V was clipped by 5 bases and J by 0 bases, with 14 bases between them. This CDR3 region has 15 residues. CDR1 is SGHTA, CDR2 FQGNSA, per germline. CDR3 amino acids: CASSPQTGDSYEQYF. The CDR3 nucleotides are TGTGCCAGCAGCCCCCAGACTGGTGACTCCTACGAGCAGTACTTC.

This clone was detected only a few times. CDR3 DNA sequence: TGTGCCAGCAGCCAAATGACAGGGGGCATCACTGAAGCTTTCTTT. Translated, it gives CASSQMTGGITEAFF. V is TRBV14 and J is TRBJ1-1; 10 bases agree with TRBD1. V shed 2 bases and J 4 bases; nucleotides not matched to a gene: 4. The CDR3 covers 15 residues. The V gene's germline CDR1 is SGHDN and CDR2 FVKESK. The full variable domain, with the rest looked up from reference TRBV14 and TRBJ1-1, is EAGVTQFPSHSVIEKGQTVTLRCDPISGHDNLYWYRRVMGKEIKFLLHFVKESKQDESGMPNNRFLAERTGGTYSTLKVQPAELEDSGVYFCASSQMTGGITEAFFGQGTRLTVV.

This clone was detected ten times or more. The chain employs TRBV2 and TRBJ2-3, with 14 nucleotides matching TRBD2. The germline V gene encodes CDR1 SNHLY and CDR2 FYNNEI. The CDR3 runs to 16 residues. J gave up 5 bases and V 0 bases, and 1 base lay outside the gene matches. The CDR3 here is CASSEAGLAGEDTQYF. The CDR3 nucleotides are TGTGCCAGCAGTGAAGCGGGACTAGCGGGAGAAGATACGCAGTATTTT.

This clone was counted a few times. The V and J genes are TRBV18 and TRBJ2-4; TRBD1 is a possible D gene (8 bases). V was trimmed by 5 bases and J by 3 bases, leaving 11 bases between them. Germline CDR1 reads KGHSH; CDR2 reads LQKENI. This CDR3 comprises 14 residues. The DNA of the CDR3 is TGTGCCAGCTCAAACAGGGGGGGCAAAAACATTCAGTACTTC. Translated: CASSNRGGKNIQYF.

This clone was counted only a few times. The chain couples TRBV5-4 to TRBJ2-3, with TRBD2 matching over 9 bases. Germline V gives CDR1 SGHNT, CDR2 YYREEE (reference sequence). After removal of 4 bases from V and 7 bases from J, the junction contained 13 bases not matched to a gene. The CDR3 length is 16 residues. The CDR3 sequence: CASSQEGLAGRNTQYF. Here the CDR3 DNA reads TGTGCCAGCAGCCAAGAAGGTCTAGCGGGACGGAATACGCAGTATTTT.

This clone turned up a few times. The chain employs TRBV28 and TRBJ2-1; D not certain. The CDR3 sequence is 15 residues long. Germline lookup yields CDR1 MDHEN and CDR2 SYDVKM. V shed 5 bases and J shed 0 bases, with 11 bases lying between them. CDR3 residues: CASSVVSFSYNEQFF. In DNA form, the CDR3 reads TGTGCCAGCAGTGTAGTATCATTCTCCTACAATGAGCAGTTCTTC.

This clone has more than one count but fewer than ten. The CDR3 is CASSLGLLRTGSYNEQFF. CDR3 in DNA: TGTGCCAGCAGCTTGGGACTTCTCCGGACTGGCTCCTACAATGAGCAGTTCTTC. The chain carries TRBV5-4 and TRBJ2-1; a possible D gene is TRBD2 (5 bases). The CDR3 totals 18 residues. V was clipped by 0 bases and J by 0 bases, with 16 bases between them. Germline lookup yields CDR1 SGHNT and CDR2 YYREEE (reference sequence).